This TCR beta chain is from a study of blood T cell repertoires in COVID-19. Study-wide background: The samples span acute and convalescent COVID-19 from the United States, Italy and Spain.

Original analysis: Amplification from reference gene primers served as the basis for estimated nucleated cell counts. Only in-frame clones appear in the TCRdb table, and some are missing; sequencing was by immunoSEQ multiplex PCR. That table supplies the V and J calls and clone size; D and trimming were determined from the DNA. The sample lists 75,000 to 90,000 clones, about 82% seen once, with 15% to 20% in the top ten. Germline V lookup: CDR1 MDHEN, CDR2 SYDVKM. Germline trimming cut 6 bases from V and 3 bases from J; bases unmatched to any gene: 7. CDR3 length equals 15 residues. The origin of this receptor is a man older than 75 with active or convalescent COVID-19. The chain recombines TRBV28 with TRBJ1-4; 7 bases agree with TRBD1. Material: peripheral blood. CDR3 protein: CASSLTRGANEKLFF. The CDR3, as DNA: TGTGCCAGCAGCCTTACCAGGGGGGCTAATGAAAAACTGTTTTTT.